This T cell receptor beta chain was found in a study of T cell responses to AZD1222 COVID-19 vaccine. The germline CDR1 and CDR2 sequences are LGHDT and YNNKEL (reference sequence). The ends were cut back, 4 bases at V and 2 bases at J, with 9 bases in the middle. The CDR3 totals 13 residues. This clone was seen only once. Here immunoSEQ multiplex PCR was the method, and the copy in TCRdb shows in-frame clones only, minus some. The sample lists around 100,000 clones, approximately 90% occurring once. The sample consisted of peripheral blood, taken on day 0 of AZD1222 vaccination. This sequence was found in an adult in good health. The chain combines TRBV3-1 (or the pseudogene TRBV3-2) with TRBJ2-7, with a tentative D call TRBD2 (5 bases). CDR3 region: CASSPSSPYEQYF. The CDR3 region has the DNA TGTGCCAGCAGCCCTAGCTCTCCCTACGAGCAGTACTTC.